This T cell receptor (beta chain) comes out of a study of cytomegalovirus exposure and HLA in healthy donors (dated 2017 in TCRdb). A note on the overall study: In an earlier analysis of several hundred of the donors, less than 350 Gb of sequence data and 100 million or so unique TCR beta sequences from about 190 million T cells were reported. An early release that covered fewer than 800 HLA-typed donors contained 250 to 350 gigabases of sequencing data and around 80 million unique TCR sequences. Among the approximately 400 genotyped donors, around 79% belonged to the genetic ancestry cluster associated with self-reported Caucasian donors. The study was designed to test whether signatures of past pathogen exposure could be identified by cataloging public T cell receptors. The study profiled the T cell repertoires of about 720 subjects by immunosequencing and related them to cytomegalovirus serostatus. Besides the first cohort of 666 subjects, a separate validation cohort made up of 95 to 150 different subjects was used. To predict cytomegalovirus infection status, the study brought together high-throughput TCR immunosequencing, statistical association of individual TCRs with disease status, and machine learning. To study patterns of TCR occurrence, a later analysis re-analyzed previously published TCR beta repertoires from several hundred donors and added high-resolution HLA genotyping. Rather than drawing on any new phenotypic data, the later analysis identified candidate immune exposures from TCR beta sequences and the way those sequences occurred across donors. An earlier analysis of around 580 of the donors used high-throughput TCR beta sequencing to judge whether each TCR beta V gene segment behaved as functional or pseudogenic. Alongside the repertoire data, information on donor age, sex, ethnicity and CMV serostatus was compiled. Genome-wide SNP genotypes for about 60% of the roughly 670 donors were used in a later genetic analysis, which treated that subset as a discovery cohort. All discovery cohort repertoires had been generated using a single sequencing platform. Class I and class II HLA loci were covered by the typing at four-digit resolution. Typing coverage varied by locus: about 620-630 donors for A, B, C, DRB1 and DQB1; around 560 for DQA1; more than 600 for DPA1; roughly 450 for DPB1. Several DR-DQ haplotypes were treated as single units for association and clustering because of strong linkage in the cohort. On average, around 240,000 unique TCR beta nucleotide sequences were sequenced per donor among 300 to 500 genotyped donors of the cohort, with about 17% of those sequences being non-productive. What the research found in general, with its limitations: Immune exposure information for the cohort was limited to CMV serostatus. Some IMGT-functional V segments, including TRBV6-2 and TRBV6-3, could not be distinguished by the 87-base-pair reads and were therefore excluded. In vitro tests confirmed that a few of the cytomegalovirus-associated TCR beta chains recognize cytomegalovirus antigens. Most TCR sequences were observed very rarely across donors, whereas some public TCRs were present in many individuals. In a later analysis, several top co-occurrence clusters were reported to appear linked to parvovirus B19, influenza, CMV and Epstein-Barr virus. The sequencing pipeline was judged likely to have produced a cluster of highly shared sequence variants as a technical artifact. Roughly uniform sequencing depth across donors was assumed in presence/absence analyses, although this assumption may not hold. The study listed 150 to 200 TCR beta chains as associated with cytomegalovirus. Cytomegalovirus status was reported to be diagnosed by the classifier with high specificity and sensitivity in both the original and validation cohorts. The earlier analysis of some 560 of the donors excluded 15 to 20 rarely observed V segments, including chromosome 9 orphons, because counts were too low. Strong co-occurrence of HLA alleles, especially DR and DQ, made assigning TCR associations to individual alleles difficult. It was suggested by the authors that the approach could potentially be generalized to other disease states and immunological phenotypes. According to a later genetic analysis, donors in an Asian-associated ancestry cluster had fewer N-insertions in productive TCRs than the approximately 690-donor mean. A further reported finding was that TCR beta sequences accurately predicted the HLA-A and HLA-B alleles for most subjects in the first cohort. Most CMV-associated TCR beta chains appeared to be HLA-restricted in a later analysis, and the HLA associations seemed to be driven largely by CMV exposure. In a later analysis, TCR association rates were found to vary across HLA loci, with the most associated TCRs seen for DRB1 alleles and the fewest for HLA-C alleles. A later genetic analysis associated a missense DCLRE1C variant with V-gene and J-gene trimming of TCR beta chains, and an independent cohort replicated the association. A later analysis found that HLA-associated TCR beta chains were more clonally expanded and had lower generation probabilities than equally common non-associated chains. In an earlier analysis of about 600 of the donors, most TCR beta V segments appeared in productive rearrangements about 87% or about 30% of the time, broadly matching IMGT annotations. Correlated functional status among segregating V segments might be attributable to linkage disequilibrium, but an unknown experimental factor could not be ruled out. HLA typing was unavailable for some donors at each locus, so association tests used only the typed subset. A later analysis associated approximately 17,000 TCR beta sequences with specific HLA alleles at a false discovery rate of 0.05. The cohort was sequenced for TCR beta chains only, and without alpha or paired-chain data the features that could be detected were limited.

The cohort was made up of several hundred healthy bone marrow donors. At the time of sampling, every cohort member was nominally healthy, though immune exposures that went unrecorded were likely present. The donor was CMV seronegative and belonged to the group of roughly 330 seronegative cohort members. A peripheral blood sample was provided by each donor, and peripheral blood mononuclear cells were used for TCR beta sequencing. Genomic DNA was extracted from the blood cell samples with the Qiagen DNeasy Blood Extraction Kit. Preparation of the library involved the immunoSEQ multiplex PCR assay. The multiplex PCR relied on a mix of 60 forward primers for TCR Vbeta segments and 13 reverse primers for TCR Jbeta segments. The CDR3 region of rearranged TCR beta genes was amplified from genomic DNA by a multiplex PCR assay. On the Illumina HiSeq System, the amplified TCR beta libraries were sequenced as 87-base-pair reads. Turning to the authors' computational methods: A later analysis counted some 74 million unique TCR beta chains across the 700 or so repertoires, and some 12 million of these chains were shared by at least two donors. Raw reads were error-corrected and collapsed into unique sequences with a nearest-neighbor algorithm that merged closely related sequences to remove PCR and sequencing errors. CDR3 sequences were aligned to IMGT reference sequences to assign V, D and J gene segments. For a sequence to be retained, a match of at least six nucleotides to both a V gene segment and a J gene segment was required. Rearrangements were classified as productive when the CDR3 lacked stop codons and remained in frame with V and J, and all other rearrangements were classified as non-productive. Following IMGT convention, CDR3 was defined as the stretch from the second conserved V-encoded cysteine to the conserved J-encoded phenylalanine. The earlier analysis of some 600 of the donors excluded sequences that lacked an unambiguous match to a single V gene segment. An earlier analysis of around 600 of the donors classified V segments as functional when productive rearrangements were above 56.7% and as segregating when the standard deviation between donors was above 5%. A statistical classification framework was built to diagnose cytomegalovirus status from the catalog of TCR beta chain sequences. In a later analysis, TCR nucleotide sequences were compared against IMGT/GENE-DB human TR gene sequences so that V and J genes could be assigned. The TCRdist pipeline was used in a later analysis to assign CDR3 sequences and most-parsimonious VDJ recombination scenarios. A later analysis defined each TCR beta chain by its CDR3 amino acid sequence plus V-gene family, and excluded reads lacking a unique V-gene family. To address suspected cross-contamination and a sequencing artifact, a later analysis removed 550 to 750 highly shared, low-generation-probability nucleotide sequences. For each public chain, a later analysis derived a clonal expansion index from normalized ranks of inferred template counts within each repertoire. In a later analysis, generation probabilities were computed using a VDJ recombination model fitted to out-of-frame rearrangements, and the results were checked against IGoR. In a later analysis, TCR-TCR, TCR-HLA and TCR-CMV co-occurrence was scored with hypergeometric tests, and a repertoire-size bias correction was applied to TCR pairs. To estimate false discovery rates, a later analysis permuted the HLA or CMV assignments 20 times. In a later analysis, co-occurring TCRs were grouped using DBSCAN, with TCRdist sequence similarity added in when clustering inside HLA-allele-positive subsets. For co-occurrence clustering, repertoires with fewer than 30,000 or more than 120,000 public chains were excluded, along with four to six repertoires with anomalous nucleotide sharing. TCRdb provides this immuneACCESS table in a form limited to in-frame rearrangements. Some clones are lacking; in checked studies, under half of them reflect an unresolved V gene, and why the rest are absent is not known. V and J calls and clone size follow that table, whereas D and trimming were derived from the DNA. The sample contains 150,000 to 200,000 clones, around 74% of them found a single time. The ten largest clonotypes hold approximately 2% of the sample.

Comments on this clone: Its antigen is not yet known. The sample holds no much larger clone one base away, and base qualities are not on file.

The junction shows trimming of 3 bases on V and 4 bases on J, and the gene matches do not reach 8 bases of it. The germline V gene provides CDR1 SGHDN and CDR2 FVKESK. From the cysteine through the phenylalanine, the CDR3 covers 17 amino acids. Here the CDR3 DNA is all that survives: 51 bases in frame from base 1. Source material: PBMCs. The chain is encoded by TRBV14 joined to TRBJ1-3, with TRBD1 matching 11 junction bases. The receptor's source is a female donor in good health and CMV-seronegative. The sequence in DNA is TGTGCCAGCAGCCATACAGCGGACAGGGGGCGAGGAAACACCATATATTTT. It translates as CASSHTADRGRGNTIYF.